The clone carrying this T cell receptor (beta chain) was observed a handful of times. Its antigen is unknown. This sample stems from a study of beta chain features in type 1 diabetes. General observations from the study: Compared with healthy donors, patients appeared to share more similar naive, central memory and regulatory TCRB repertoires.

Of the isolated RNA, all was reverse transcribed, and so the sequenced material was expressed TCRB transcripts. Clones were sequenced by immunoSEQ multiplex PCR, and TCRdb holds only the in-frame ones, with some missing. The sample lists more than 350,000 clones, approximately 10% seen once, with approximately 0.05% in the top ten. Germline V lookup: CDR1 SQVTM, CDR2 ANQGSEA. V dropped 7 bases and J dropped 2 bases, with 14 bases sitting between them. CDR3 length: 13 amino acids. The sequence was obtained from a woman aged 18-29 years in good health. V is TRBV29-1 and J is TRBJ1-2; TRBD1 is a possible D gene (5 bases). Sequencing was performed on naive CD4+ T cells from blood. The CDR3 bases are TGCAGCGCGACAGTTGGGCTCAACTATGGCTACACCTTC. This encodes CSATVGLNYGYTF.